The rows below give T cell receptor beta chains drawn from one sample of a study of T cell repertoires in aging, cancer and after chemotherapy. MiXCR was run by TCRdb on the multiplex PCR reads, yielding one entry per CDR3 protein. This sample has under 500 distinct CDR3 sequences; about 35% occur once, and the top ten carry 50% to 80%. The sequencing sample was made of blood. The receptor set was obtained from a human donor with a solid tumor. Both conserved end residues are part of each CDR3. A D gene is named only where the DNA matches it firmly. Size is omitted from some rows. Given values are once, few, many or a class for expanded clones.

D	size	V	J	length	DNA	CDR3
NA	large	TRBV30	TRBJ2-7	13	TGTGCCTGGGAAACGGGGACTCCCTACGAGCAGTACTTC	CAWETGTPYEQYF
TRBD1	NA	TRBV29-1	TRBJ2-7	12	TGCAGCGTCCGGGACAGGGACCACGAGCAGTACTTC	CSVRDRDHEQYF
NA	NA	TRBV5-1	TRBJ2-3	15	TGCGCCAGCAGCTTGGCAGCGTTTAGCACAGATACGCAGTATTTT	CASSLAAFSTDTQYF
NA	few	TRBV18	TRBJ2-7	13	TGTGCCAGCTCACCACTCAGGGCAAACGAGCAGTACTTC	CASSPLRANEQYF
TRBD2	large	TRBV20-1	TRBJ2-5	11	TGCAGTGCCATGGGAGGGGAGACCCAGTACTTC	CSAMGGETQYF
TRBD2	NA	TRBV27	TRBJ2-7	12	TGTGCCAGCAAAGCGGGGCGCTACGAGCAGTACTTC	CASKAGRYEQYF
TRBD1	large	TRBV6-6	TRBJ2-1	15	TGTGCCAGCAGTTTAGGGGGCGAACGCTACAATGAGCAGTTCTTC	CASSLGGERYNEQFF
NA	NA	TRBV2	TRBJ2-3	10	TGTGCCAGCAGTTCGGATACGCAGTATTTT	CASSSDTQYF
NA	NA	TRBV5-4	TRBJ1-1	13	TGTGCCAGCAGCTACAGGGTGAACACTGAAGCTTTCTTT	CASSYRVNTEAFF
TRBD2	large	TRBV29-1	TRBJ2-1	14	TGCAGCGGGCTAGCGGGAGAATTATCCAATGAGCAGTTCTTC	CSGLAGELSNEQFF
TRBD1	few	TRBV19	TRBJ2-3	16	TGTGCCAGTAGTATTCTGGGACAGGGAAGCACAGATACGCAGTATTTT	CASSILGQGSTDTQYF
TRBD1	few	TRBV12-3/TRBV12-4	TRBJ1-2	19	TGTGCCAGCAGGTGCCCCAGGGGGGGGACCCTTGATCGGGTCTATGGCTACACCTTC	CASRCPRGGTLDRVYGYTF
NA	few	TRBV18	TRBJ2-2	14	TGTGCCAGCTCTACACTGGGGGAACCCCGGGAGCTGTTTTTT	CASSTLGEPRELFF
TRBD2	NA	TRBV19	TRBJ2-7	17	TGTGCCAGTAGTAATCTCGAGCGGGATTTCGGTTTTAACGAGCAGTACTTC	CASSNLERDFGFNEQYF
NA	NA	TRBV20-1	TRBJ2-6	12	TGCAGTGCTGCCGCCGGGGCCAACGTCCTGACTTTC	CSAAAGANVLTF
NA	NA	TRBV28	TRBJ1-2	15	TGTGCCAGCAGTTTAAGTGCTCCCCTTAACTATGGCTACACCTTC	CASSLSAPLNYGYTF
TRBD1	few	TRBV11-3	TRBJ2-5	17	TGTGCCAGCAGCTTACGCAGGGGGCTAGCGTCGATGGAGACCCAGTACTTC	CASSLRRGLASMETQYF
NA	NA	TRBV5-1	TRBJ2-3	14	TGCGCCAGCAGCTTGGTTGGACGCACAGATACGCAGTATTTT	CASSLVGRTDTQYF
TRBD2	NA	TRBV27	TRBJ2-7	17	TGTGCCAGCAGTGGGACTAGCGGGAGGACCCCCTCCTACGAGCAGTACTTC	CASSGTSGRTPSYEQYF
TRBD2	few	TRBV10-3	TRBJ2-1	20	TGTGCCATCAGCCCCTCCCCGGGACTAGGCACAACAAGGGACCACAATGAGCAGTTCTTC	CAISPSPGLGTTRDHNEQFF
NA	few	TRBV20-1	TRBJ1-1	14	TGCAGTGCTAGCAAGGGCGGATCAGGCACTGAAGCTTTCTTT	CSASKGGSGTEAFF
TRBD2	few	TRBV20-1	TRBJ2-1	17	TGCAGTGCTAGAGTTAGGGGTACTAGCGGGAGTGTTAATGAGCAGTTCTTC	CSARVRGTSGSVNEQFF
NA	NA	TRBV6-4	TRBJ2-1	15	TGTGCCAGCTCCCTTGAAGCGGGCTCCTACAATGAGCAGTTCTTC	CASSLEAGSYNEQFF
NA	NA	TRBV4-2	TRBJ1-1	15	TGCGCCAGCAGCCAAGATCGGGCCAGTTGGGCTGAAGCTTTCTTT	CASSQDRASWAEAFF
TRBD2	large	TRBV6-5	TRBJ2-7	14	TGTGCCAGCAGGGGACTAGCGGGACGCGACGAGCAGTACTTC	CASRGLAGRDEQYF
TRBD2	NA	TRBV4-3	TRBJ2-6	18	TGCGCCAGCAGCCAAGATACTAGCGCCAGCTCTGGGGCCAACGTCCTGACTTTC	CASSQDTSASSGANVLTF
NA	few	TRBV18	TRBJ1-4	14	TGTGCCAGCTCACCACCACGAGAGTTTGAAAAACTGTTTTTT	CASSPPREFEKLFF
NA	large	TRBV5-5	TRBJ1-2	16	TGTGCCAGCAGCTTTAATTCAGGGTCAGACACCTATGGCTACACCTTC	CASSFNSGSDTYGYTF
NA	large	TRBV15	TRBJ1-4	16	TGTGCCACCAGCAGAGATCGAGGGCTAGGGGGTGAAAAACTGTTTTTT	CATSRDRGLGGEKLFF
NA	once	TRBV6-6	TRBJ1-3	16	TGTGCCAGCAGGACGGGAGGGGTACGAGCTGGAAACACCATATATTTT	CASRTGGVRAGNTIYF
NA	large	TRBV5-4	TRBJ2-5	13	TGTGCCAGCACCGAGGGACTCGCAGAGACCCAGTACTTC	CASTEGLAETQYF
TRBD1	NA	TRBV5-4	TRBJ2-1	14	TGTGCCAGCATGAGGGACAGGGTTTTCAATGAGCAGTTCTTC	CASMRDRVFNEQFF
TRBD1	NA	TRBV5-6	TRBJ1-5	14	TGTGCCAGCAGCTTGAGGGACAGGGGACAGCCCCAGCATTTT	CASSLRDRGQPQHF
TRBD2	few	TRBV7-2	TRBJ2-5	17	TGTGCCAGCAGCTTAGTCCTAGCGGGAGGGCTGAGGGAGACCCAGTACTTC	CASSLVLAGGLRETQYF
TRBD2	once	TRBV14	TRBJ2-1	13	TGTGCCAGCAGCCAACTAGCGGGAGGTGAGCAGTTCTTC	CASSQLAGGEQFF
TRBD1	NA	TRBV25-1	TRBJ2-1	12	TGTGCCAGCAGGGAGACAGGGGGCACCCAGTTCTTC	CASRETGGTQFF